These 2 T cell receptor beta chains originate from one sample sequenced in a study. MiXCR, applied by TCRdb to the 5' RACE reads, yields one record per CDR3 protein. Here the sample spans some 11,000 distinct CDR3 sequences, about a sixth being singletons. Treg sorting used a CD4+CD25+CD127-/low gate. The sequencing sample was made of Tregs sorted from a lymph node. The receptors originated from a female donor with breast cancer.

V and J are TRBV20-1 and TRBJ1-5, with D possibly TRBD1 on 6 matching bases. The germline V gene encodes CDR1 DFQATT and CDR2 SNEGSKA (reference sequence). With 0 bases removed from V and 6 bases from J, the gap between germline ends came to 15 bases. The CDR3 length is 15 residues. The CDR3: CSARDKGGFSQPQHF. As DNA, the CDR3 is TGCAGTGCTAGAGACAAAGGGGGTTTCAGTCAGCCCCAGCATTTT.

This clonotype was found a few times. CDR3 DNA: TGCAGTGCTAGAGATCGGCAGGGCTCCCTTCAGCCCCAGCATTTT. This gives the protein CSARDRQGSLQPQHF. The chain combines TRBV20-1 with TRBJ1-5; possibly TRBD1 for D (5 bases). V gave up 0 bases and J gave up 6 bases, with 15 bases separating them. The CDR3 runs 15 residues. Germline CDR1 DFQATT, CDR2 SNEGSKA (reference sequence).